The text below deals with one T cell receptor (beta chain). In its sample, this clonotype was seen a few times. Its specific antigen is unknown. The sample holds no much larger clone one base away, and base qualities are not on file. CDR1 and CDR2 are read off the germline V gene as ENHRY and SYGVKD. From the cysteine up to the phenylalanine, the CDR3 has a length of 16 residues. The only DNA kept is the CDR3, 48 bases in frame from the first base. Trimming leaves V shorter by 2 bases and J shorter by 4 bases, with the junction holding 7 bases beyond the gene matches. The sample originates from a study of regulatory T cells in long-lasting Graves disease (dated by TCRdb to about 2021). Broadly, across the study: Antithyroid drugs had been taken for less than 3 months by newly diagnosed Graves' disease patients. Peripheral blood TCR sequencing and RNA sequencing compared persistent Graves' disease patients with newly diagnosed Graves' disease patients. A total of around 33 samples underwent TCR sequencing, from 13 patients with persistent Graves' disease and 20 patients with newly diagnosed Graves' disease. The study took place in China and was registered as a clinical trial.

Library preparation was by multiplex PCR. TCRdb records Illumina HiSeq 4000 as the sequencer. CDR3 regions were amplified by Arm-PCR with iRepertoire HTBI primers to construct TCR beta libraries. Gel purification was performed on PCR products prior to sequencing. In the original analysis: Gene usage analysis of CDR3 amino acid clonotypes used the 60 to 75 TRBV and about 13 TRBJ segments found across samples. COPE and FqMerger were used to merge the filtered high-quality paired reads into contigs. BLAST was used to align contigs to the IMGT TRBV, TRBD and TRBJ reference genes, and CDR3 was defined following IMGT. Clonotypes above 0.1% frequency were classified as highly expanded clones. Repertoire diversity was measured by Shannon entropy, and V-J evenness by the Gini coefficient. A clonotype was considered public if more than one individual shared it. TCRdb reworked the public reads: Q25 trimming with fastp, MiXCR clone assembly, productive beta chains retained. All rows with the same CDR3 protein become a single entry with the most common DNA and genes. The V and J calls shown here were made by TCRdb, not taken from the authors' results. In this sample the table shows around 360,000 distinct CDR3 sequences, about 17% of which occur a single time. The ten top clones hold 20% to 25% of the sample.

Here is what the overall study found, with its caveats: The study examined only peripheral blood because the primary lesion, thyroid tissue, could not be accessed. Compared with newly diagnosed patients, persistent Graves' disease patients had lower TCR Shannon entropy and fewer highly expanded clones, which suggests clonal expansion. Only the TCR beta chain was sequenced and analyzed. A larger number of public clonotypes was shared among persistent patients (about 2,700) than among newly diagnosed patients (roughly 930). Preferential use of TRBV28, TRBJ1-2 and TRBJ2-5 was observed in persistent disease, whereas TRBV20-1 and TRBJ2-1 were favored in newly diagnosed disease. The authors noted that the small sample size was a limitation that may lower accuracy.

In light of the paper, this sample's time point label describes: newly diagnosed GD, antithyroid drugs for less than 3 months. For both TCR sequencing and RNA sequencing, RNA was extracted from PBMCs using TRIzol. The diagnosis of Graves' disease was made according to American Thyroid Association guidelines. Patients were recruited from an endocrinology department in Xi'an, China. From each patient, 7.5 to 10 milliliters of peripheral blood was collected into an EDTA anticoagulant tube. Ficoll Paque Plus density gradient separation was used to isolate PBMCs, and no additional T cell sorting was done. An Agilent 2100 Bioanalyzer and agarose gel were used to check RNA quality, while a NanoDrop 2000 measured RNA concentration. The sample also formed part of further work on T cells in Graves' hyperthyroidism and ophthalmopathy. Looking at the second paper: Stable Graves' hyperthyroidism was defined as the absence of progression to ophthalmopathy over 18 months of follow-up. Hyperthyroidism patients were newly diagnosed, with disease duration under 2 months, and aged 18 to 65 years. Any patient with an uncontrolled infection, another autoimmune disease, pregnancy or lactation was excluded. Diagnoses were established on the basis of clinical symptoms, serum thyroxine and TRAb, thyroid ultrasound, and orbital computed tomography. A first-round RT-PCR of the TCR CDR3 used the HTBI primer set with the Qiagen OneStep RT-PCR kit. Blood samples also contained most of the expanded thyroid clonotypes (frequency above 0.001), which suggests that blood repertoires may reflect thyroid immune responses. Ophthalmopathy was separated from stable hyperthyroidism by a 13 V-J signature model, with roughly 88% sensitivity and about 81% specificity obtained in cross-validation and 80%/75% obtained in testing. During validation, the model predicted progression to ophthalmopathy a median of approximately 6 months ahead of onset, with around 65% sensitivity and almost 75% specificity. A discovery cohort of roughly 100 patients, fewer than 50 with Graves' ophthalmopathy and under 60 with stable Graves' hyperthyroidism, was used to find distinguishing TCR V-J signatures. Prospective prediction of ophthalmopathy was tested in an independent validation cohort consisting of some 19 hyperthyroidism patients and around 16 patients who later progressed to ophthalmopathy. The 75 to 100 discovery patients were divided at random into training and test sets in a 7:3 ratio. Thyroid tissue and blood T-cell repertoires from six Graves' hyperthyroidism patients were also compared in the study. Once sampling was done, hyperthyroidism patients were given methimazole at a starting dose of 30 mg daily, whereas ophthalmopathy patients were given high-dose intravenous methylprednisolone. A second multiplex PCR round built the libraries, followed by size selection and purification. The libraries were sequenced on an Illumina HiSeq2000 using paired-end 100 bp reads. Raw data were processed with SOAPnuke, discarding reads with adapters, uncalled bases, mean Phred below 15, or no exact constant-primer or identifier match. High-quality paired reads were merged with COPE v1.2.5, and unique nucleotide sequences were defined as clonotypes. Clonotypes were aligned to IMGT TRBV, TRBD and TRBJ reference segments using MiTCR v1.1. Analysis was restricted to V-J combinations with a frequency above 0.0001, which covered just over 98% of repertoires. A TCS score was defined as the ratio between F50 (clonal expansion) and ExV (chaos), using BLOSUM62-based TCRdist between CDR3 peptides within each V-J. Welch's t-statistics and random forest reduced several hundred V-J features to about 13, which were used in a naive Bayes classifier (R e1071). No statistical method was used to set the sample size in advance, and investigators knew the group allocation. According to the paper, TCR Vbeta CDR3 sequencing was carried out on 135 peripheral blood samples, which came from 40 to 45 ophthalmopathy, around 74 hyperthyroidism and roughly 17 progressor patients.

The clonotype originates from a woman younger than 30 with Graves disease. Donor details come from another sample of the same person, matched by shared clones. The chain couples TRBV10-3 to TRBJ2-7; a stretch of 11 junction bases matches TRBD1. The sequencing here drew on peripheral blood mononuclear cells (PBMCs), taken at new diagnosis, from a patient treated with antithyroid drugs. CDR3 loop: CAISETPGQGGYEQYF. The nucleotide sequence reads as follows: TGTGCCATCAGTGAGACTCCGGGACAGGGGGGTTACGAGCAGTACTTC.